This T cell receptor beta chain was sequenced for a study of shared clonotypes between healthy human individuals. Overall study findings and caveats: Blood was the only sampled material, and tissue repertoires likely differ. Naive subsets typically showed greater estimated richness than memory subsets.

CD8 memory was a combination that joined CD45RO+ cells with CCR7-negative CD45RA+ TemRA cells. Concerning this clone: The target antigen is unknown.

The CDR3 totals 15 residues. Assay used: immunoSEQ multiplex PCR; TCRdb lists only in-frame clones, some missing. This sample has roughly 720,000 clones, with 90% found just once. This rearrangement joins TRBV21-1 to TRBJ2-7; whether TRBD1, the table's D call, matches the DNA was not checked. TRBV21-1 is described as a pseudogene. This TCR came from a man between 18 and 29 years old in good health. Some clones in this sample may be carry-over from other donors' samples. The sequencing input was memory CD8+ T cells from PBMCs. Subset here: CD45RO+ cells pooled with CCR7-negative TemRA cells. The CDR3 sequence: CASSRSTGIGYEQYF. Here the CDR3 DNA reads TGTGCCAGCAGCAGATCCACAGGGATCGGGTACGAGCAGTACTTC.